Below, 21 T cell receptor beta chains from the same sample are listed, as sequenced in a study of T cells in Graves' hyperthyroidism and ophthalmopathy. From RNA transcripts, TCR beta CDR3 regions were amplified. Researchers ran a first-round RT-PCR on the TCR CDR3 using the HTBI primer set. One entry per CDR3 protein, called by TCRdb with MiXCR from the multiplex PCR reads. The table has under 750,000 distinct CDR3 sequences, 18% seen once. Sequenced input: blood. The receptors come from a woman in her forties or fifties with Graves' hyperthyroidism that later progressed to Graves' ophthalmopathy.

This clonotype was picked up a small number of times. The chain recombines TRBV12-3 or TRBV12-4 with TRBJ1-2; D is ambiguous. The CDR3 has 13 amino acids. V lost 6 bases and J lost 4, with 12 bases in between. Here the CDR3 reads CASRPGWGYGYTF. The CDR3 DNA reads as TGTGCCAGCAGGCCTGGGTGGGGCTATGGCTACACCTTC.

This clonotype was detected only a few times. J is TRBJ2-1 and V is TRBV27; D may be TRBD1 (6 bases). V lost 5 bases and J lost 6, with 20 bases in between. Germline V gene sequence: CDR1 MNHEY, CDR2 SMNVEV (reference sequence). This CDR3 comprises 16 residues. The CDR3 sequence: CASSELQGKRVNEQFF. DNA of the CDR3: TGTGCCAGCAGTGAACTACAGGGTAAAAGGGTCAATGAGCAGTTCTTC.

This clonotype came up a few times. The chain carries TRBV27 and TRBJ1-3; 9 bases are a match to TRBD1. CDR1 is MNHEY, CDR2 SMNVEV, per germline (reference sequence). After removal of 2 bases from V and 0 bases from J, the junction contained 2 bases not matched to a gene. CDR3 length equals 16 residues. CDR3 DNA sequence: TGTGCCAGCAGTTTAGGACAGGGGTTCTCTGGAAACACCATATATTTT. It is translated as CASSLGQGFSGNTIYF.

This clonotype was picked up one time. This may be a read error, as it is one base from a much larger clone. The V and J genes are TRBV12-3 or TRBV12-4 and TRBJ2-5; TRBD2 matches 7 bases. This CDR3 region has 15 residues. Here the CDR3 reads CASSLGAGDQETKYF. The CDR3 DNA sequence: TGTGCCAGCAGTTTAGGTGCGGGGGACCAAGAGACCAAGTACTTC.

This clonotype was picked up a small number of times. This rearrangement joins TRBV7-8 to TRBJ1-3; possible D gene TRBD1, 6 bases. V gave up 5 bases and J gave up 4 bases, with 12 bases separating them. This CDR3 contains 14 residues. Germline values: CDR1 SGHVS, CDR2 FQNEAQ. The CDR3, as DNA: TGTGCCAGCAGCCCTCAGGGGCCCGGAAACACCATATATTTT. Amino acid sequence: CASSPQGPGNTIYF.

This clonotype was picked up one time. One junction end disagrees with the germline gene, perhaps due to a read error. This rearrangement joins TRBV14 to TRBJ1-2; D remains ambiguous. The germline V gene encodes CDR1 SGHDN and CDR2 FVKESK. The CDR3 extends over 13 amino acids. CDR3 residues: CASSQDRFYSYTF. The CDR3 DNA reads as TGTGCCAGCAGCCAAGATCGTTTCTATAGCTACACCTTC.

The chain has TRBV29-1 and TRBJ1-4; 9 nucleotides match TRBD1. This CDR3 is built from 15 residues. The V segment lost 1 base and the J segment 7 bases; nucleotides outside the gene matches: 7. Germline lookup yields CDR1 SQVTM and CDR2 ANQGSEA. The CDR3 protein is CSVEGRDREGEKLFF. The CDR3, as DNA: TGCAGCGTTGAAGGGAGGGACAGGGAAGGTGAAAAACTGTTTTTT.

This clonotype was counted only a few times. The V gene is TRBV15, the J gene TRBJ2-2; D might be TRBD1 (5 bases). V was clipped by 5 bases and J by 0 bases, with 13 bases between them. Germline V CDR1 and CDR2: LNHNV, YYDKDF (reference sequence). CDR3 length equals 16 residues. For the CDR3, the DNA is TGTGCCACCAGCCCCGTGGGGCTTTCGAACACCGGGGAGCTGTTTTTT. Translated, it gives CATSPVGLSNTGELFF.

This clonotype was counted between two and nine times. CDR3 loop: CASARGASYNEQFF. CDR3 DNA: TGTGCCAGCGCCCGGGGGGCATCCTACAATGAGCAGTTCTTC. The chain couples TRBV6-1 to TRBJ2-1; TRBD2 might be the D (7 bases). The CDR3 consists of 14 residues. V was pared by 8 bases and J by 1 base, with 12 bases between. The germline CDR1 and CDR2 sequences are MNHNS and SASEGT.

This clonotype was counted many times. The chain carries TRBV12-3 or TRBV12-4 and TRBJ1-1; unclear D gene. The CDR3 is 14 residues long. Trimming cost V 1 base and J 4 bases, with 10 bases left between them. DNA for the CDR3: TGTGCCAGCAGTTTAGAAGATTACGGCACTGAAGCTTTCTTT. Encoded protein: CASSLEDYGTEAFF.

This clonotype came up many times. This sequence joins TRBV9 and TRBJ2-5; 10 bases align to TRBD1. Germline CDR1 reads SGDLS; CDR2 reads YYNGEE. The V gene end was trimmed by 2 bases and the J gene end by 4 bases; junction bases not matched to a gene: 8. The CDR3 loop spans 16 amino acids. The CDR3, as DNA: TGTGCCAGCAGCGTTGGGACAGGGGTCCTCGGAGAGACCCAGTACTTC. Translating gives CASSVGTGVLGETQYF.

This clonotype turned up a few times. This chain uses TRBV3-1 with TRBJ1-6; 8 bases map to TRBD1. This CDR3 is built from 15 residues. Germline-derived CDR1 and CDR2 are LGHDT and YNNKEL (reference sequence). V lost 1 base, J lost 8 bases, and 4 bases stayed unmatched. CDR3 in amino acids: CASSQVPGGDSPLHF. The DNA of the CDR3 is TGTGCCAGCAGCCAAGTTCCAGGGGGCGATTCACCCCTCCACTTT.

The CDR3 loop is CASSIPYTSGGRNEQFF. CDR3 bases: TGTGCCAGCAGTATCCCCTACACTAGCGGGGGAAGGAATGAGCAGTTCTTC. V is TRBV6-2 or TRBV6-3 and J is TRBJ2-1, with 11 bases matching TRBD2. The V and J ends lost 5 bases and 7 bases, in that order; junction bases with no gene match: 13. The CDR3 length is 17 residues. Germline lookup yields CDR1 MNHEY and CDR2 SVGEGT.

This chain links TRBV11-3 with TRBJ2-1; TRBD2 aligns across 12 bases. CDR3 length: 15 residues. Unmatched junction bases numbered 3, after V lost 4 bases and J lost 5 bases. Per the germline V gene, CDR1 is SGHNT and CDR2 is YENEEA. CDR3 DNA: TGTGCCAGCAGCTCTACTAGCGGGGGGAACAATGAGCAGTTCTTC. Protein sequence: CASSSTSGGNNEQFF.

The chain has TRBV5-1 and TRBJ2-3, with 10 bases lining up with TRBD2. V was pared by 0 bases and J by 3 bases, with 1 base of the junction left unmatched. The CDR3 contains 15 residues. CDR1 is SGHRS and CDR2 is YFSETQ in the germline V gene. The CDR3 DNA follows: TGCGCCAGCAGCTTGGAGACTAGCGGGACAGATACGCAGTATTTT. This sequence encodes CASSLETSGTDTQYF.

The chain combines TRBV7-9 with TRBJ2-3, with 8 bases matching TRBD2. The CDR3 length is 18 residues. Trimming cost V 6 bases and J 0 bases; bases outside gene matches: 14. Germline CDR1 is SEHNR and CDR2 is FQNEAQ (reference sequence). Here the CDR3 reads CASRGMARGAPSTDTQYF. CDR3 in DNA: TGTGCCAGCAGGGGGATGGCGCGGGGGGCCCCGAGCACAGATACGCAGTATTTT.

This chain joins TRBV7-6 and TRBJ1-4; D unclear. The CDR3 is 15 residues long. Germline V CDR1 and CDR2: SGHVS, FNYEAQ. Trimming stripped 5 bases from V and 7 bases from J, with 17 bases between. The CDR3 sequence: CASSPGSGVGEKLFF. In DNA, the CDR3 is TGTGCCAGCAGCCCCGGGAGCGGGGTCGGTGAAAAACTGTTTTTT.

The chain has TRBV3-1 and TRBJ2-5, with 11 positions matching TRBD1. Germline V lookup: CDR1 LGHDT, CDR2 YNNKEL (reference sequence). This CDR3 is 16 amino acids long. J lost 5 bases, V lost 4 bases, and 9 bases had no gene match. CDR3 bases: TGTGCCAGCAGCCGCACCGGGACAGGGGGATCGGAGACCCAGTACTTC. Encoded protein: CASSRTGTGGSETQYF.

This chain uses TRBV6-1 with TRBJ2-4, with no clear D. The germline CDR1 and CDR2 sequences are MNHNS and SASEGT. Trimming took off 6 bases at V and 10 bases at J, with 13 bases between the two ends. The CDR3 has 12 amino acids. The CDR3 DNA reads TGTGCCAGCAGAACCTTGGGGAATATTCAGTACTTC. This codes for CASRTLGNIQYF.

The sample holds a few counts of this clonotype. The rearrangement uses TRBV7-3 and TRBJ2-2, with D hard to call. The V and J ends lost 4 bases and 6 bases respectively, with 9 bases between them. The CDR3 is 13 residues long. Per the germline V gene, CDR1 is SGHTA and CDR2 is FQGTGA. As DNA, the CDR3 is TGTGCCAGCAGCTCCCGCGGCGCCGGGGAGCTGTTTTTT. Protein: CASSSRGAGELFF.

Many counts were recorded for this clonotype. The chain employs TRBV20-1 and TRBJ2-1; D perhaps matches TRBD2 (5 bases). The CDR3 contains 13 residues. From germline, CDR1 is DFQATT and CDR2 SNEGSKA (reference sequence). V shed 3 bases and J shed 1 base, with 7 bases lying between them. The CDR3: CSASGVSYNEQFF. Written as DNA, the CDR3 is TGCAGTGCTAGCGGGGTTTCCTACAATGAGCAGTTCTTC.